This entry is about one TCR beta chain. Its antigen is not identified. This sample is drawn from a study of identifying expanded T cells in peripheral blood. Study conclusions and caveats: Differentially abundant clones: approximately 1.3 between replicates, about 17 at around 14 days, around 20 at four. Variance in clone template counts between two-week samples significantly increased with total template count across all healthy donors.

Produced via immunoSEQ multiplex PCR; TCRdb's table is partial and in-frame only. The sample yields approximately 90,000 clones, 70% to 90% seen once. No infections or other immune events were documented during collection. The receptor's source is a person aged 18-70 years in good health. The material sequenced was blood.

CDR3 sequence reads: CASSDGYSTDTQYF. In nucleotides, the CDR3 is TGTGCCAGCAGCGACGGGTATAGCACAGATACGCAGTATTTT. The genes are TRBV9 and TRBJ2-3; D uncertain. From germline, CDR1 is SGDLS and CDR2 YYNGEE. Trimming took 3 bases from V and 0 from J, leaving 8 bases between them. CDR3 size: 14 residues.